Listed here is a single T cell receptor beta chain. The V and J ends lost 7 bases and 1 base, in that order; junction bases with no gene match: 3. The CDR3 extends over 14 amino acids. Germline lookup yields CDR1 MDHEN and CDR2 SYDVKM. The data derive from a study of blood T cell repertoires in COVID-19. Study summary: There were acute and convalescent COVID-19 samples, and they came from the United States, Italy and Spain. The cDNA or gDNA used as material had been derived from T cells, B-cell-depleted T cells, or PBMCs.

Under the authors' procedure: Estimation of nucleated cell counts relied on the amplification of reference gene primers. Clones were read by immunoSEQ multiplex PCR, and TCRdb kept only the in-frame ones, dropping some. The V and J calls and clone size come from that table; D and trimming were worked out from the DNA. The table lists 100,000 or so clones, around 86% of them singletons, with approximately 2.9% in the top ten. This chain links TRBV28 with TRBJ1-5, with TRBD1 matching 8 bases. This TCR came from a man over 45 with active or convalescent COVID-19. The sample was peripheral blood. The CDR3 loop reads CASIWTGSNQPQHF. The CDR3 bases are TGTGCCAGCATCTGGACAGGGAGCAATCAGCCCCAGCATTTT.